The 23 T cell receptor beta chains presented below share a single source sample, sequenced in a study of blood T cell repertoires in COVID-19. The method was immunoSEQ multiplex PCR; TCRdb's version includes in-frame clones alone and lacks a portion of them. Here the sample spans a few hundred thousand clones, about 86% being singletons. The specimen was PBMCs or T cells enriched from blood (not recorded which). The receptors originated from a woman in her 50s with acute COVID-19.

CDR3 sequence reads: CATQGGPEETQYF. The CDR3 DNA sequence: TGTGCCACCCAGGGCGGCCCGGAAGAGACCCAGTACTTC. The chain carries TRBV7-2 and TRBJ2-5; D might be TRBD1 (5 bases). CDR1 and CDR2 from the germline V gene are SGHTA and FQGNSA. V was pared by 10 bases and J by 3 bases, with 15 bases between. The CDR3 extends over 13 amino acids.

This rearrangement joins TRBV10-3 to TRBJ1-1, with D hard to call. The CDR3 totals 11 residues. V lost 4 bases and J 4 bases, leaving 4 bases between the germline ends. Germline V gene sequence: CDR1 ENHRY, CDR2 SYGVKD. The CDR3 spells CAISAGTEAFF. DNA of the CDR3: TGTGCCATCAGTGCAGGCACTGAAGCTTTCTTT.

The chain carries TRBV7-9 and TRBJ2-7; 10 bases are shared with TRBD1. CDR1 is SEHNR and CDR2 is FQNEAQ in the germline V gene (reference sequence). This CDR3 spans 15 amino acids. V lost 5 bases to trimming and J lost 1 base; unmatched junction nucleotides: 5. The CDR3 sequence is CASSPGQGGSYEQYF. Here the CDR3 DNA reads TGTGCCAGCAGCCCTGGACAGGGGGGGTCCTACGAGCAGTACTTC. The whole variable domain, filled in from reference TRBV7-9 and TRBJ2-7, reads DTGVSQNPRHKITKRGQNVTFRCDPISEHNRLYWYRQTLGQGPEFLTYFQNEAQLEKSRLLSDRFSAERPKGSFSTLEIQRTEQGDSAMYLCASSPGQGGSYEQYFGPGTRLTVT.

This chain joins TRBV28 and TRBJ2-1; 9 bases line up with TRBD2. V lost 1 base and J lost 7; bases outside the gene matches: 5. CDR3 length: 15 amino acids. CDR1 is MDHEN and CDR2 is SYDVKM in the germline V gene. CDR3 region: CASSLLIAGANEQFF. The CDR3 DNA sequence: TGTGCCAGCAGTTTATTAATAGCGGGAGCTAATGAGCAGTTCTTC.

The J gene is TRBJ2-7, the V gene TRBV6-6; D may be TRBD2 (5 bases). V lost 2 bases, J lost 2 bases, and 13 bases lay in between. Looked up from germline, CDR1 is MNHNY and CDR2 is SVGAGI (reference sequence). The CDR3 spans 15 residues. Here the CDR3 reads CASSYTAGITYEQYF. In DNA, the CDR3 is TGTGCCAGCAGTTACACTGCCGGGATAACCTACGAGCAGTACTTC.

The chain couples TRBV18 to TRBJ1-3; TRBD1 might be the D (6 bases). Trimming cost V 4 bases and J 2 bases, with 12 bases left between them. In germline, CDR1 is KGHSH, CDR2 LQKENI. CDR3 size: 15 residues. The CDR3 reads CASSRDTGTGNTIYF. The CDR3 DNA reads TGTGCCAGCTCACGGGACACGGGTACTGGAAACACCATATATTTT.

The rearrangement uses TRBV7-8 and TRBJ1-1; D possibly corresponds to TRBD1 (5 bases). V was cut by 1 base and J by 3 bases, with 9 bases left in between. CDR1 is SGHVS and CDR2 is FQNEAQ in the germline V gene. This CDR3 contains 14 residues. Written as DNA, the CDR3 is TGTGCCAGCAGCTTAGAGACAGACGACACTGAAGCTTTCTTT. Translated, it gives CASSLETDDTEAFF.

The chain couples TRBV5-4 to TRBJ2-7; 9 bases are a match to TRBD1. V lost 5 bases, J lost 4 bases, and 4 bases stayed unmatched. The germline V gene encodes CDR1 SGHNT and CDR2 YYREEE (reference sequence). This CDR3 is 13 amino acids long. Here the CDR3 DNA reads TGTGCCAGCAGGGGGGACAGGGCGTACGAGCAGTACTTC. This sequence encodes CASRGDRAYEQYF.

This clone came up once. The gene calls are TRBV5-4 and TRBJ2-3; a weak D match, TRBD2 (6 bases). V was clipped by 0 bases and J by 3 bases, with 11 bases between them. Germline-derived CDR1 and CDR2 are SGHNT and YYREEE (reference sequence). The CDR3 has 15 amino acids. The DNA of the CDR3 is TGTGCCAGCAGCTTGGCCGGAGGGTGGACAGATACGCAGTATTTT. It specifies CASSLAGGWTDTQYF. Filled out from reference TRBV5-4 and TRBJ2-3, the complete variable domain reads ETGVTQSPTHLIKTRGQQVTLRCSSQSGHNTVSWYQQALGQGPQFIFQYYREEENGRGNFPPRFSGLQFPNYSSELNVNALELDDSALYLCASSLAGGWTDTQYFGPGTRLTVL.

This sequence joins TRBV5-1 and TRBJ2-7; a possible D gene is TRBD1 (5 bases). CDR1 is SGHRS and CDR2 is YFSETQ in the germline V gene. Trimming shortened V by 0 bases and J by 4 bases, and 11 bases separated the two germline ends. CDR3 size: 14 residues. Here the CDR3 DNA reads TGCGCCAGCAGCTTGGTCCAGGGTGATTACGAGCAGTACTTC. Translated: CASSLVQGDYEQYF.

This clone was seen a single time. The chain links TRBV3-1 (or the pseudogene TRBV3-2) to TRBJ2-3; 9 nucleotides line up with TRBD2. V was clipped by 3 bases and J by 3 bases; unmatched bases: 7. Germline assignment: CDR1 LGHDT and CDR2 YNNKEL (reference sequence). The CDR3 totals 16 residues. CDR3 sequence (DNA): TGTGCCAGCAGCCACGCTTTCGCGGGAGGGACAGATACGCAGTATTTT. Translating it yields CASSHAFAGGTDTQYF.

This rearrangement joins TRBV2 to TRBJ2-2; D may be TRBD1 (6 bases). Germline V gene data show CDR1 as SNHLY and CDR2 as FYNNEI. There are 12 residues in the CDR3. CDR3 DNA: TGTGGCACAGGGAAGAACACCGGGGAGCTGTTTTTT. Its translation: CGTGKNTGELFF.

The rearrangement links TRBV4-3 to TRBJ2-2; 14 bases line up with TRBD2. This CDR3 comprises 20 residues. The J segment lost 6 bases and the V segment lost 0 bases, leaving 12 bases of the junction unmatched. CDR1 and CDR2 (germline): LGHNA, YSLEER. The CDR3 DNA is TGCGCCAGCAGCCAAGATTCCCACCTTTTGACTAGCGGGAGGGCCGGGGAGCTGTTTTTT. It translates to CASSQDSHLLTSGRAGELFF.

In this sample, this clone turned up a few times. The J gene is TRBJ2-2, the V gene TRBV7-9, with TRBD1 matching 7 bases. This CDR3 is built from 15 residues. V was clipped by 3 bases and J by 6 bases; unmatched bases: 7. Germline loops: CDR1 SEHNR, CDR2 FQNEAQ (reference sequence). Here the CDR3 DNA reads TGTGCCAGCAGCTTCAACAGGGGTGGCGCCGGGGAGCTGTTTTTT. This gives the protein CASSFNRGGAGELFF.

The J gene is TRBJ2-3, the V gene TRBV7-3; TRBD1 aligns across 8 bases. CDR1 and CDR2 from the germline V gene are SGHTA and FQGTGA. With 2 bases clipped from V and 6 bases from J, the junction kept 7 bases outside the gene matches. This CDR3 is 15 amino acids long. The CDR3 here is CASSLAGGTADTQYF. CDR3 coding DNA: TGTGCCAGCAGCTTAGCAGGGGGCACCGCTGATACGCAGTATTTT.

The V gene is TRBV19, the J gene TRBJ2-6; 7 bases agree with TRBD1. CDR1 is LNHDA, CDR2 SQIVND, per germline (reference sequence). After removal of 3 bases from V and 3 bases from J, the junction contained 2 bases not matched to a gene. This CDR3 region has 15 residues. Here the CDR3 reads CASSMRTGGANVLTF. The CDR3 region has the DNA TGTGCCAGTAGTATGAGGACAGGTGGGGCCAACGTCCTGACTTTC. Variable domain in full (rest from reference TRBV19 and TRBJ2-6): DGGITQSPKYLFRKEGQNVTLSCEQNLNHDAMYWYRQDPGQGLRLIYYSQIVNDFQKGDIAEGYSVSREKKESFPLTVTSAQKNPTAFYLCASSMRTGGANVLTFGAGSRLTVL.

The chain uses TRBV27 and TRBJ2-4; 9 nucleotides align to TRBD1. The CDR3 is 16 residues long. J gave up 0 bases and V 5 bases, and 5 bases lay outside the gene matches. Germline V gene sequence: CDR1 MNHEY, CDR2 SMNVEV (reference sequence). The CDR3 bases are TGTGCCAGCAGTGCCAACAGGGGGCAAGCCAAAAACATTCAGTACTTC. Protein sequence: CASSANRGQAKNIQYF.

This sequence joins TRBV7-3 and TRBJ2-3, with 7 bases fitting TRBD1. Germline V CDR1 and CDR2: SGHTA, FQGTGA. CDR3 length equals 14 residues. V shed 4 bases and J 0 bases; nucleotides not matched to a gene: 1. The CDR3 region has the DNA TGTGCCAGCAGCTCGGGACAGAGCACAGATACGCAGTATTTT. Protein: CASSSGQSTDTQYF.

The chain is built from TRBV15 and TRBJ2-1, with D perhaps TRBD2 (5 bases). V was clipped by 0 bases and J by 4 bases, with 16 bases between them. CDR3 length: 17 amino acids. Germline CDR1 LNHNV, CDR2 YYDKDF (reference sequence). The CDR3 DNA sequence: TGTGCCACCAGCAGAGATCCCTGGGTTACGGGGTACAATGAGCAGTTCTTC. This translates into CATSRDPWVTGYNEQFF.

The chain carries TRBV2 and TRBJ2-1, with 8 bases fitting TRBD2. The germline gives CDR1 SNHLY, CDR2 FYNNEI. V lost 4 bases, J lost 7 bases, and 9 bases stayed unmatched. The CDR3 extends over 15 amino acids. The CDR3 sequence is CASSAGVTSDNEQFF. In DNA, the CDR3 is TGTGCCAGCAGTGCCGGCGTGACTAGCGATAATGAGCAGTTCTTC.

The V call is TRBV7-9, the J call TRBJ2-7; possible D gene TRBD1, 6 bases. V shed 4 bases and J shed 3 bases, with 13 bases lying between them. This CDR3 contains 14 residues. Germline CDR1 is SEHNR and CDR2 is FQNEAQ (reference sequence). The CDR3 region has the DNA TGTGCCAGCAGCTCTGGACAGCCTTACTACGAGCAGTACTTC. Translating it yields CASSSGQPYYEQYF.

The CDR3: CASSFTGYTEAFF. The CDR3 DNA reads TGTGCCAGCAGCTTTACAGGGTATACTGAAGCTTTCTTT. The V gene is TRBV7-2, the J gene TRBJ1-1; tentative D call: TRBD1 (6 bases). The germline V gene encodes CDR1 SGHTA and CDR2 FQGNSA. The CDR3 is 13 amino acids. Trimming left V 3 bases short and J 5 bases short, with 10 bases between.

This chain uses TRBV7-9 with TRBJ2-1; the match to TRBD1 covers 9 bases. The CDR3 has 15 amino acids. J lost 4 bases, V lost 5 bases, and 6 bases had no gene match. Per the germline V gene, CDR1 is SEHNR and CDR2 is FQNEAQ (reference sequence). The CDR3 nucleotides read TGTGCCAGCAGCCCCTTCGGGACAGGGTACAATGAGCAGTTCTTC. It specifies CASSPFGTGYNEQFF.